The subject of this entry is one T cell receptor beta chain. Its antigen is unknown. Base qualities are not at hand, and no much larger clone is one base apart. Taken from the germline V gene, the CDR1 and CDR2 loops are SGHRS and YFSETQ. Inclusive of the bounding cysteine and phenylalanine, the CDR3 is 15 residues long. The retained sequence is limited to the CDR3, 45 bases, with the frame set at the first base. V trim: 3 bases; J trim: 1 base; unmatched bases: 1. Preparation of the library involved the immunoSEQ multiplex PCR assay. The paper's data handling went like this. To diagnose cytomegalovirus status from the catalog of TCR beta chain sequences, a statistical classification framework was built. Drawn from immuneACCESS, this table holds only the in-frame rearrangements with V and J called that TCRdb kept. Clones are partly lost; checked studies trace under half to an unresolved V gene and leave the rest unexplained. That table gives V, J and clone size, and the DNA gave D and trimming. The sample table records roughly 150,000 clones; approximately 91% of these occur just once. 3.3% of the sample rests with the top ten.

Donors formed part of the validation cohort, which comprised approximately 130 subjects and was distinct from the first cohort of under 800 subjects. This entry belongs to a study of cytomegalovirus exposure and HLA in healthy donors listed by TCRdb under 2017. With regard to the full study: The 650 to 750 repertoires of the first cohort and the roughly 110 validation repertoires were produced on the same platform, according to a later analysis. The study was designed to test whether signatures of past pathogen exposure could be identified by cataloging public T cell receptors. High-throughput TCR immunosequencing, statistical association of individual TCRs with disease status, and machine learning were combined to predict cytomegalovirus infection status. A separate validation cohort of roughly 110 different subjects was used in addition to the approximately 670-subject first cohort.

Results the study describes overall, beyond this receptor: Subsequent analysis determined that TCRs grouped into clusters in the first cohort also showed a tendency toward co-occurrence across the 120 or so validation repertoires, and approximately 94% of cluster scores exceeded 0. A later analysis lacked HLA typing for the validation cohort, so it scored co-occurrence in that cohort across all 120 repertoires. In both the original and validation cohorts, the classifier was reported to diagnose cytomegalovirus status with high specificity and sensitivity. Across donors, most TCR sequences were observed very rarely, whereas some public TCRs were present in many individuals. The study listed around 160 TCR beta chains as associated with cytomegalovirus. Three of the identified cytomegalovirus-associated TCR beta chains were confirmed in vitro to be specific for cytomegalovirus antigens. The authors suggested that the approach could potentially be generalized to other disease states and immunological phenotypes.

The sequence derives from a woman aged 18-29 years in good health and CMV-seropositive. Sequenced: PBMCs. This chain is built from TRBV5-1 and TRBJ2-2, with 9 central nucleotides matching TRBD1. The sequenced DNA: TGCGCCAGCAGCTCGGGACAGGGGAACACCGGGGAGCTGTTTTTT. This encodes CASSSGQGNTGELFF.